These 26 T cell receptor delta chains share one sample of origin, sequenced in a study of DNA immune sequencing with unique molecular identifiers. All 8 TRDV and 4 TRDJ genes were targeted in 32-plex amplification of genomic DNA. Adapter PCR followed 3 barcoding PCR cycles that attached a 12-nucleotide UMI. TCRdb applied CATT to the multiplex PCR reads for clone calling. The sample has 350 to 400 delta-chain clones; about a third are singletons. The sample comprised buffy coat blood. These receptors were collected from a human donor in good health.

Remarks on this clone: TCRdb's entry gives the protein of a much larger clone, which mismatches this DNA's translation at residue 16, likely from a read error; the protein reported here is translated from the DNA. This rearrangement joins TRDV1 to TRDJ1, with 9 bases identical to TRDD3. Trimming at V came to 2 bases and at J to 4 bases, leaving 38 bases not matched to a gene. This CDR3 has 26 residues. Germline-derived CDR1 and CDR2 are TSWWSYY and QGS. CDR3 residues: CALGESAPYHPPHWGTRGIPLDKLIF. CDR3 nucleotides: TGTGCTCTTGGGGAATCGGCCCCCTACCACCCCCCTCACTGGGGGACACGCGGCATACCTCTCGATAAACTCATCTTT.

About this clone: TCRdb's protein for this DNA is that of a much larger clone and differs from the translation at residue 12, likely a read error; the protein shown is the DNA translation. J is TRDJ1 and V is TRDV1; 13 bases map to TRDD3. This CDR3 contains 26 residues. Trimming cost V 2 bases and J 4 bases; bases outside gene matches: 34. The germline CDR1 and CDR2 sequences are TSWWSYY and QGS. Here the CDR3 DNA reads TGTGCTCTTGGGGAATCGGCCCCCTACCACCCCCATCACTGGGGGATACGCGGCATACCTCTCGATAAACTCATCTTT. Encoded protein: CALGESAPYHPHHWGIRGIPLDKLIF.

Sample share makes this clone large. The chain has TRDV2 and TRDJ3, with 12 bases matching TRDD3. Germline-derived CDR1 and CDR2 are GEAIGNYY and EKD. The CDR3 is made up of 19 amino acids. V lost 3 bases to trimming and J lost 3 bases; unmatched junction nucleotides: 8. CDR3 in DNA: TGTGCCTGTGACTCCCCTGGGGGATACGGAAACTGGGACACCCGACAGATGTTTTTC. This sequence encodes CACDSPGGYGNWDTRQMFF.

The chain uses TRDV2 and TRDJ3; TRDD3 matches 10 bases. V shed 0 bases, J shed 0 bases, and the junction held 7 bases outside the gene matches. CDR1 is GEAIGNYY and CDR2 is EKD in the germline V gene. The CDR3 length is 20 residues. The CDR3 bases are TGTGCCTGTGACACCACTGGGGGATCCTCCCTCTCCTGGGACACCCGACAGATGTTTTTC. It yields the protein CACDTTGGSSLSWDTRQMFF.

A remark on this clone: One base separates it from a far larger clone, so it is likely a read error. At the DNA level, this CDR3 is encoded by other sequences in the same sample as well. The V call is TRDV1, the J call TRDJ1, with TRDD3 matching over 13 bases. The CDR3 sequence is 26 residues long. Per germline, CDR1 TSWWSYY and CDR2 QGS. CDR3 residues: CALGESAPYHPPHWGIRGIPLDKLIF. CDR3 DNA sequence: TGTGCTCTTGGGGAATCGGCCCCCTACCACCCCCCTCACTGGGGGATACGCGGCATACCTCTCGATAAACTGATCTTT.

Points on this clone: A single base is all that separates this from a far larger clone, so a read error is likely. The genes are TRDV2 and TRDJ3; 7 bases map to TRDD3. The CDR3 covers 19 residues. The germline V gene encodes CDR1 GEAIGNYY and CDR2 EKD. CDR3 bases: TGTGCCTGTGAAGCGGTACTGGGGACAAACTCCTGGGACAGCCGACAGATGTTTTTC. This codes for CACEAVLGTNSWDSRQMFF.

As concerns this clone: Given a much more abundant clone one base away, this may be a read error. The DNA of the CDR3 is TGTGCTCTTGGGAAACTTCCGCCTTCCTACGGGTGGGGAACCAGGGACACCGATAAACTCATCTTT. Its translation is CALGKLPPSYGWGTRDTDKLIF. The chain couples TRDV1 to TRDJ1; 9 positions match TRDD2. Germline-derived CDR1 and CDR2 are TSWWSYY and QGS. The CDR3 is made up of 22 amino acids.

On this clone itself: It is likely a read error: a sequence one base away is far more abundant. This chain uses TRDV2 with TRDJ1, with 8 bases identical to TRDD3. This CDR3 comprises 13 residues. The germline gives CDR1 GEAIGNYY, CDR2 EKD. The CDR3, as DNA: TGTTCCTGTGACAACCTGGGGGACGATAAACTCATCTTT. Translation gives CSCDNLGDDKLIF.

As to this clone: Possible read error: a much larger clone is one base away. The chain uses TRDV2 and TRDJ1; 8 nucleotides match TRDD3. The length of the CDR3 is 19 residues. V gave up 1 base and J gave up 0 bases; unmatched junction bases: 15. CDR1 and CDR2 from the germline V gene are GEAIGNYY and EKD. This CDR3 is CACDTLLGATQAYTDKLIF. The DNA for the CDR3 is TGTGCCTGTGACACATTACTGGGGGCTACGCAGGCGTACACCGATAAACTCATCTTT.

Details on this clone: A single base is all that separates this from a far larger clone, so a read error is likely. The chain uses TRDV2 and TRDJ1; D is possibly TRDD3 (5 bases). The CDR3 length is 14 residues. Trimming removed 0 bases from V and 4 bases from J, with 11 bases in between. From germline, CDR1 is GEAIGNYY and CDR2 EKD. The CDR3 DNA is TGTGCCTGTGACACCCTACTGGTAGGCGATAAACTCATCTTT. It is translated as CACDTLLVGDKLIF.

In the case of this clone: Since a far larger clone is one base different, this is likely a read error. CDR3 protein: CALGESAPYHPPHWGIRGIPLDKFIF. The CDR3, as DNA: TGTGCTCTTGGGGAATCGGCCCCCTACCACCCCCCTCACTGGGGGATACGCGGCATACCTCTCGATAAATTCATCTTT. The chain is built from TRDV1 and TRDJ1; 13 bases are a match to TRDD3. The CDR3 totals 26 residues. Germline CDR1 TSWWSYY, CDR2 QGS.

This clone is categorized as large. The sample contains more than one DNA sequence encoding this CDR3. The chain has TRDV2 and TRDJ3; 7 positions match TRDD3. This CDR3 spans 19 amino acids. Germline V gene sequence: CDR1 GEAIGNYY, CDR2 EKD. V lost 4 bases to trimming and J lost 0 bases; unmatched junction nucleotides: 11. CDR3 loop: CACEAVLGTNSWDTRQMFF. In DNA, the CDR3 is TGTGCCTGTGAAGCGGTACTGGGGACAAACTCCTGGGACACCCGACAGATGTTTTTC.

With respect to this clone: This likely reflects a read error, since a far larger clone is one base away. The sample contains more than one DNA sequence encoding this CDR3. The chain couples TRDV1 to TRDJ1; TRDD3 matches 13 bases. Germline CDR1 reads TSWWSYY; CDR2 reads QGS. The J segment lost 4 bases and the V segment lost 2 bases, leaving 34 bases of the junction unmatched. The CDR3 is 26 residues long. The CDR3 coding sequence is TGTGCTCTTGGGGAATCGGCCCCATACCACCCCCCTCACTGGGGGATACGCGGCATACCTCTCGATAAACTCATCTTT. Translated: CALGESAPYHPPHWGIRGIPLDKLIF.

Concerning this clone itself: Since a far larger clone is one base different, this is likely a read error. Other nucleotide sequences from this sample produce the same CDR3. CDR3 amino acids: CACEAVLGTNSWDTRQMFF. The DNA for the CDR3 is TGTGCCTGTGAAGCGGTGCTGGGGACAAACTCCTGGGACACCCGACAGATGTTTTTC. The genes are TRDV2 and TRDJ3; D is perhaps TRDD3 (6 bases). This CDR3 region has 19 residues. Germline CDR1 GEAIGNYY, CDR2 EKD. V dropped 4 bases and J dropped 0 bases, with 18 bases sitting between them.

Notes on this clone: A read error is possible here, since a much larger clone lies one base away. V and J are TRDV2 and TRDJ1, with D tentatively TRDD3 (5 bases). V dropped 3 bases and J dropped 2 bases, with 21 bases sitting between them. The CDR3 is 17 amino acids. The germline V gene encodes CDR1 GEAIGNYY and CDR2 EKD. Written as DNA, the CDR3 is TGTGCCTGTGACTCCCTCGAGGGGACAGGGGTTACCGATAAACTCATCTTT. The encoded protein is CACDSLEGTGVTDKLIF.

The sample holds a few counts of this clone. It is likely a read error: a sequence one base away is far more abundant. Other DNA sequences in the same sample also yield this CDR3. The V and J genes are TRDV2 and TRDJ1, with 8 bases aligning to TRDD3. The V gene's germline CDR1 is GEAIGNYY and CDR2 EKD. This CDR3 spans 13 amino acids. The CDR3 reads CACDNLGDDKLIF. The DNA for the CDR3 is TGTGCCTGTGACAACCTGGGGGACGATAAACTCATATTT.

By share, this clone counts as large. The chain carries TRDV2 and TRDJ1; 9 bases are shared with TRDD3. V was pared by 0 bases and J by 0 bases, with 13 bases of the junction left unmatched. This CDR3 contains 19 residues. Germline V gene data show CDR1 as GEAIGNYY and CDR2 as EKD. DNA for the CDR3: TGTGCCTGTGACACCGTAAAGGTTGGGGGATATAAAGACACCGATAAACTCATCTTT. Its translation is CACDTVKVGGYKDTDKLIF.

Concerning this clone itself: A read error is likely here: a far larger clone is one base away. The chain is built from TRDV1 and TRDJ1; no reliable D call. Trimming took off 1 base at V and 3 bases at J, with 33 bases between the two ends. CDR1 TSWWSYY and CDR2 QGS come from the germline V gene. The CDR3 has 22 residues. The CDR3 DNA sequence: TGTGCTCTTGGGGAACATGGCCTAACTACCCTGATCTACTCCCCTAACGCCGATAAACTCATCTTT. Translated: CALGEHGLTTLIYSPNADKLIF.

Turning to this clone: A clone one base away is much larger, so this may be a read error. The chain is built from TRDV1 and TRDJ1, with 12 positions matching TRDD3. The CDR3 spans 26 residues. Germline CDR1 is TSWWSYY and CDR2 is QGS. Here the CDR3 reads CALGNRRSYPRAGGYAFWEYTYKLIF. CDR3 in DNA: TGTGCTCTTGGGAACAGGCGTTCCTACCCGCGGGCTGGGGGATACGCATTTTGGGAGTACACCTATAAACTCATCTTT.

Sample share makes this clone large. CDR3 sequence (DNA): TGTGCTCTTGGGAGGTCTTGTTTGTATCGTGGTACTAGACGACCTATTCTCGATAAACTCATCTTT. This sequence encodes CALGRSCLYRGTRRPILDKLIF. The chain carries TRDV1 and TRDJ1; no clear D. V lost 5 bases and J lost 4, with 38 bases in between. The CDR3 runs to 22 residues. The germline V gene encodes CDR1 TSWWSYY and CDR2 QGS.

On this clone: For this DNA, TCRdb reports the protein of a much larger clone, which diverges at residue 11, most likely from a read error; the protein presented here is translated directly from the DNA. The V call is TRDV1, the J call TRDJ1, with 7 bases lining up with TRDD3. Trimming cost V 4 bases and J 0 bases; bases outside gene matches: 32. Germline V CDR1 and CDR2: TSWWSYY, QGS. The CDR3 extends over 24 amino acids. The chain's CDR3 is CALGVSPLGPVDTSTPPYTDKLIF. The CDR3 nucleotides are TGTGCTCTTGGGGTCTCCCCCCTTGGCCCTGTGGATACGAGTACCCCTCCGTACACCGATAAACTCATCTTT.

As regards this clone: A single base is all that separates this from a far larger clone, so a read error is likely. The chain links TRDV1 to TRDJ4; 7 bases map to TRDD3. This CDR3 comprises 21 residues. Germline V gives CDR1 TSWWSYY, CDR2 QGS. The J segment lost 1 base and the V segment lost 3 bases, leaving 26 bases of the junction unmatched. CDR3: CALGEARRSFQKYWGGRPLIF. CDR3 nucleotide sequence: TGTGCTCTTGGGGAGGCGAGGCGTTCTTTCCAAAAGTACTGGGGAGGCAGACCCCTGATCTTT.

Note on this clone: It differs at one base from a far larger clone, so likely a read error. In DNA, the CDR3 is TGTGCTCTTGGGGTGTCCCCCCTTGGCCCTGGGGATACGAGTACCACTCCGTACACCGATAAACTCATCTTT. Its translation is CALGVSPLGPGDTSTTPYTDKLIF. The chain recombines TRDV1 with TRDJ1, with 9 bases matching TRDD3. This CDR3 contains 24 residues. The J segment lost 0 bases and the V segment lost 4 bases, leaving 30 bases of the junction unmatched. CDR1 is TSWWSYY, CDR2 QGS, per germline.

This clone has more than one count but fewer than ten. V and J are TRDV1 and TRDJ1; 9 nucleotides align to TRDD2. CDR1 TSWWSYY and CDR2 QGS come from the germline V gene. V was pared by 10 bases and J by 11 bases, with 17 bases of the junction left unmatched. This CDR3 has 14 residues. CDR3 bases: TGTGCTCGGGAACCGGCCTTCCTACGGTTAGAGCTCATCTTT. Its protein is CAREPAFLRLELIF.

This clone is a singleton in its sample. It differs at one base from a far larger clone, so likely a read error. This sample also contains other DNA sequences that code for the same CDR3. The gene calls are TRDV2 and TRDJ1; a weak D match, TRDD3 (6 bases). Germline CDR1 is GEAIGNYY and CDR2 is EKD. The CDR3 spans 18 residues. Trimming took 3 bases from V and 0 from J, leaving 22 bases between them. CDR3 coding DNA: TGTGCCTGTGACCCGGTTCTGGGGACTCTTCCCTACACCGATAAACTCATCTTT. Amino acid sequence: CACDPVLGTLPYTDKLIF.

This clone is deemed hyperexpanded (1% or more). The V gene is TRDV1, the J gene TRDJ1; unclear D gene. Germline V gene data show CDR1 as TSWWSYY and CDR2 as QGS. The CDR3 contains 22 residues. V was cut by 1 base and J by 0 bases, with 30 bases left in between. The CDR3 loop is CALGEHGLTTLIYSPNTDKLIF. CDR3 in DNA: TGTGCTCTTGGGGAACATGGCCTAACTACCCTGATCTACTCCCCTAACACCGATAAACTCATCTTT.